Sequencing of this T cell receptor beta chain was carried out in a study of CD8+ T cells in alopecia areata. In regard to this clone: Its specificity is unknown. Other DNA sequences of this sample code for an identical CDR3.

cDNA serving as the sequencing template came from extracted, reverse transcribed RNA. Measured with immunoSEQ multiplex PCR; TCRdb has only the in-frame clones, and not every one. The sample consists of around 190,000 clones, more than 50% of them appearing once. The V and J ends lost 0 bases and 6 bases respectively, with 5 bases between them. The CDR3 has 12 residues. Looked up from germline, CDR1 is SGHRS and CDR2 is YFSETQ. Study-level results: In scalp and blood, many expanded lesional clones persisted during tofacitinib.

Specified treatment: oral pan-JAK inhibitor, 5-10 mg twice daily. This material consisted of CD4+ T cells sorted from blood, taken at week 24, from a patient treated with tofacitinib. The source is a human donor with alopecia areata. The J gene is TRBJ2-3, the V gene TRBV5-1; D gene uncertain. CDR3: CASSLVGDTQYF. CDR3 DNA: TGCGCCAGCAGCTTGGTAGGTGATACGCAGTATTTT.